This TCR beta chain was identified in a study of T cell responses to AZD1222 COVID-19 vaccine. In regard to this clone: Its antigen is not known.

This CDR3 region has 14 residues. Germline-derived CDR1 and CDR2 are SGHRS and YFSETQ. Trimming removed 1 base from V and 3 bases from J; junction bases left unmatched: 3. Study-level points and caveats: Repertoires were obtained solely post-peak T cell response.

Some clones are missing from TCRdb's copy, which holds only in-frame ones; the method was immunoSEQ multiplex PCR. Of 150,000 or so clones in the sample, roughly 94% were seen once. The sequence was obtained from an adult who received the AZD1222 COVID-19 vaccine. The rearrangement links TRBV5-1 to TRBJ1-1; 7 nucleotides align to TRBD1. The material sequenced was peripheral blood, taken 28 days after the second AZD1222 dose. The DNA of the CDR3 is TGCGCCAGCAGCTTGACAGGGGCAGACACTGAAGCTTTCTTT. It codes for CASSLTGADTEAFF.